The rows below give T cell receptor beta chains drawn from one sample of a study of T-cell memory formation after mild COVID-19. TCRdb re-analysed the 5' RACE reads in MiXCR, keeping a single row per CDR3 protein. The table includes 260,000 or so distinct CDR3 sequences, 16% detected once. The sample comprised PBMCs or a T cell subset sorted from them (not recorded which). These receptors originate from a man younger than 35 who had mild COVID-19 (a few samples of this study predate the infection). Cell type and time point are not known. CDR3s include the opening cysteine and the closing phenylalanine or tryptophan. The order of the fields is CDR3 DNA, CDR3 protein, D gene, clone size, J gene, V gene. D genes are given only for firm matches. A clone size is listed for some rows: how often the clone was seen (once, few, many), or a class if it is expanded.

CDR3nt: TGTGCCAGCAGCTTCCAGGGGTACAATTCACCCCTCCACTTT
CDR3aa: CASSFQGYNSPLHF
d_gene: .
abundance: .
j_gene: TRBJ1-6
v_gene: TRBV5-6

CDR3nt: TGCGCCAGCAGAAGGGCTGGCGGCGGGGGGAGCACAGATACGCAGTATTTT
CDR3aa: CASRRAGGGGSTDTQYF
d_gene: TRBD2
abundance: few
j_gene: TRBJ2-3
v_gene: TRBV4-1

CDR3nt: TGTGCCATCAGGGGGACAGGGATTAACACCGGGGAGCTGTTTTTT
CDR3aa: CAIRGTGINTGELFF
d_gene: TRBD1
abundance: few
j_gene: TRBJ2-2
v_gene: TRBV10-3

CDR3nt: TGTGCCAGCAGTCCCGTACGCGGGGGGGCAGGCGATGAGCAGTTCTTC
CDR3aa: CASSPVRGGAGDEQFF
d_gene: TRBD2
abundance: .
j_gene: TRBJ2-1
v_gene: TRBV12-3/TRBV12-4

CDR3nt: TGTGCCAGCAGTTTTGGCGGGGCCCGGTCGCAGTACTTC
CDR3aa: CASSFGGARSQYF
d_gene: .
abundance: .
j_gene: TRBJ2-7
v_gene: TRBV27

CDR3nt: TGTGCCAGCAGCCAAATTCTCGGGGGACGCACTGAAGCTTTCTTT
CDR3aa: CASSQILGGRTEAFF
d_gene: .
abundance: few
j_gene: TRBJ1-1
v_gene: TRBV4-2

CDR3nt: TGTGCCAGCAGTTATCGGGCACGGGGAAATAGCAATCAGCCCCAGCATTTT
CDR3aa: CASSYRARGNSNQPQHF
d_gene: .
abundance: few
j_gene: TRBJ1-5
v_gene: TRBV6-6

CDR3nt: TGTGCCAGCAGCGTGGCAGGGGGGCCCCAAGAGACCCAGTACTTC
CDR3aa: CASSVAGGPQETQYF
d_gene: .
abundance: few
j_gene: TRBJ2-5
v_gene: TRBV9

CDR3nt: TGCAGTGCTAGATCCGGGGCGAATGAGCAGTTCTTC
CDR3aa: CSARSGANEQFF
d_gene: .
abundance: .
j_gene: TRBJ2-1
v_gene: TRBV20-1

CDR3nt: TGTGCCAGCAGGATGGACAGCTCCAATCGACCCCAGCATTTT
CDR3aa: CASRMDSSNRPQHF
d_gene: .
abundance: .
j_gene: TRBJ1-5
v_gene: TRBV12-3/TRBV12-4

CDR3nt: TGTGCCAGCAGCTTAGCCCGGATGGGGATGGGTACCTACAATGAGCAGTTCTTC
CDR3aa: CASSLARMGMGTYNEQFF
d_gene: .
abundance: .
j_gene: TRBJ2-1
v_gene: TRBV7-9

CDR3nt: TGCGCCAGCAGCGGGCGGACTAGCGGGGGTCCAGATACGCAGTATTTT
CDR3aa: CASSGRTSGGPDTQYF
d_gene: TRBD2
abundance: few
j_gene: TRBJ2-3
v_gene: TRBV5-1

CDR3nt: TGTGCCAGCAGTACCCCGAGGGGTGGCTATGGCTACACCTTC
CDR3aa: CASSTPRGGYGYTF
d_gene: .
abundance: .
j_gene: TRBJ1-2
v_gene: TRBV28

CDR3nt: TGTGCCAGCAGTTTACACGAAGCTACTGAAGCTTTCTTT
CDR3aa: CASSLHEATEAFF
d_gene: .
abundance: once
j_gene: TRBJ1-1
v_gene: TRBV12-3/TRBV12-4

CDR3nt: TGTGCCAGCAGTTACTCTTGGGGCCAGCCCCAGCATTTT
CDR3aa: CASSYSWGQPQHF
d_gene: .
abundance: .
j_gene: TRBJ1-5
v_gene: TRBV6-6

CDR3nt: TGTGCCAGCAGTTACTCCCCTAGCGGGGGGTCCAATGAGCAGTTCTTC
CDR3aa: CASSYSPSGGSNEQFF
d_gene: TRBD2
abundance: .
j_gene: TRBJ2-1
v_gene: TRBV6-2/TRBV6-3